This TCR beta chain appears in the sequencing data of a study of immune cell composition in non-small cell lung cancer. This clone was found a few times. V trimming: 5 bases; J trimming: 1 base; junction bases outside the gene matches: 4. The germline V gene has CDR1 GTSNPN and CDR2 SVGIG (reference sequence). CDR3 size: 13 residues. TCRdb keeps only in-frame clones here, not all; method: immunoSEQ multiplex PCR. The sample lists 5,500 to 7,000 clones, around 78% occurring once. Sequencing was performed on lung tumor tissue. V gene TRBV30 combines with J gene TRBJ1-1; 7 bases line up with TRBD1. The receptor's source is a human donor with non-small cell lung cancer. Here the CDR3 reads CAWADRPNTEAFF. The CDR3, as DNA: TGTGCCTGGGCGGACAGGCCGAACACTGAAGCTTTCTTT.